One and the same sample provided the 21 T cell receptor beta chains below, sequenced in a study of post-analysis software for immune sequencing data (dated by TCRdb to the mid-2010s). For these TCRs, the target antigens are not known. On the study overall, not on this receptor specifically: Significantly higher frequencies in patients than in controls were found for a handful of TRBV segments, including TRBV5-6, TRBV5-1 and TRBV20-1.

The library relied on PCR. The reads were generated on an Illumina HiSeq 2500. To reduce PCR and sequencing biases, unique molecular identifiers were incorporated into the TCR beta cDNA libraries. TCRdb redid the processing of the public reads, applying fastp at Q25 and MiXCR, and retained in-frame beta chains. Each CDR3 protein appears once, grouped with its most common genes and DNA. The sample table holds around 400,000 distinct CDR3 sequences, of which more than 30% were seen once. Jointly, the top ten make up under 9% of the sample. Sequenced material: blood. The receptor source for this set is a girl aged 2 to 9 with multiple sclerosis.

This chain connects TRBV7-9 to TRBJ2-5; either TRBD1 or TRBD2 may supply D (5 bases each). V lost 6 bases to trimming and J lost 4 bases, with 12 bases between them. This CDR3 comprises 13 residues. Germline-derived CDR1 and CDR2 are SEHNR and FQNEAQ (reference sequence). The CDR3 region has the DNA TGTGCCAGCAGGGGACGGCTAGCAGAGACCCAGTACTTC. Encoded protein: CASRGRLAETQYF.

This chain links TRBV29-1 with TRBJ2-1; TRBD1 is a possible D gene (6 bases). The CDR3 length is 17 residues. The germline V gene has CDR1 SQVTM and CDR2 ANQGSEA. With 4 bases removed from V and 6 bases from J, the gap between germline ends came to 25 bases. CDR3 sequence reads: CSVVTGIAERAFNEQFF. In DNA form, the CDR3 reads TGCAGCGTTGTCACAGGGATTGCGGAGAGGGCCTTCAATGAGCAGTTCTTC.

CDR3 residues: CAISESGRGGTDTQYF. The CDR3 nucleotides read TGTGCCATCAGTGAGTCGGGAAGGGGCGGCACAGATACGCAGTATTTT. The chain carries TRBV10-3 and TRBJ2-3; possibly TRBD1 for D (5 bases). Germline assignment: CDR1 ENHRY and CDR2 SYGVKD. The V and J ends lost 0 bases and 1 base respectively, with 11 bases between them. This CDR3 spans 16 amino acids.

In this sample, this clonotype turned up a few times. The chain is built from TRBV6-7 and TRBJ2-5, with 15 bases that match TRBD2. Judging by the DNA end, TRBJ2-7 fits better; the J call may be wrong. TRBV6-7 is flagged as an ORF with uncertain function. This CDR3 comprises 14 residues. The CDR3 region is CARGGTSGRCEQYF. CDR3 sequence (DNA): TGTGCCAGAGGCGGGACTAGCGGGAGGTGCGAGCAGTACTTC.

This rearrangement joins TRBV29-1 to TRBJ1-1; no definite D call. CDR1 is SQVTM, CDR2 ANQGSEA, per germline. V lost 4 bases to trimming and J lost 1 base, with 7 bases between them. The CDR3 is 12 amino acids. The CDR3 reads CSVVTGNTEAFF. CDR3 sequence (DNA): TGCAGCGTTGTGACGGGGAACACTGAAGCTTTCTTT.

The rearrangement joins TRBV7-2 to TRBJ1-6; D ambiguous. V gave up 2 bases and J gave up 0 bases, with 14 bases separating them. CDR3 size: 18 residues. Germline CDR1 is SGHTA and CDR2 is FQGNSA. The DNA for the CDR3 is TGTGCCAGCAGCTTATTCCCCCTGGGAAGCTCCTATAATTCACCCCTCCACTTT. Translated, it gives CASSLFPLGSSYNSPLHF.

This chain connects TRBV29-1 to TRBJ2-3; 8 positions match TRBD2. V was pared by 4 bases and J by 4 bases, with 19 bases of the junction left unmatched. The CDR3 contains 18 residues. CDR1 SQVTM and CDR2 ANQGSEA come from the germline V gene. The CDR3 loop reads CSVAGGGISTLGADTQYF. The CDR3 nucleotides are TGCAGCGTTGCCGGGGGGGGGATTAGTACGCTGGGTGCAGATACGCAGTATTTT.

This rearrangement joins TRBV28 to TRBJ2-1; 13 bases line up with TRBD2. This CDR3 is built from 18 residues. CDR1 and CDR2 (germline): MDHEN, SYDVKM. Trimming removed 6 bases from V and 4 bases from J; junction bases left unmatched: 12. The CDR3 coding sequence is TGTGCCAGCAGAACCCAGACTAGCGGGAGGACGAGATACAATGAGCAGTTCTTC. Its translation: CASRTQTSGRTRYNEQFF. Full variable domain (rest looked up from reference TRBV28 and TRBJ2-1): DVKVTQSSRYLVKRTGEKVFLECVQDMDHENMFWYRQDPGLGLRLIYFSYDVKMKEKGDIPEGYSVSREKKERFSLILESASTNQTSMYLCASRTQTSGRTRYNEQFFGPGTRLTVL.

V is TRBV20-1 and J is TRBJ2-7; tentative D call: TRBD1 (5 bases). CDR3 size: 11 residues. Trimming stripped 7 bases from V and 8 bases from J, with 15 bases between. Per the germline V gene, CDR1 is DFQATT and CDR2 is SNEGSKA (reference sequence). The CDR3 is CSGADSTKQYF. The CDR3, as DNA: TGCAGTGGCGCTGACAGTACCAAGCAGTACTTC.

This clonotype showed up just a few times. The chain joins TRBV10-3 to TRBJ2-3; 15 bases fit TRBD2. Per germline, CDR1 ENHRY and CDR2 SYGVKD. V shed 8 bases and J 1 base; nucleotides not matched to a gene: 10. CDR3 size: 18 residues. The CDR3 loop is CAIEDPGLAGGRTDTQYF. CDR3 in DNA: TGTGCCATCGAGGATCCGGGACTAGCGGGGGGCCGCACAGATACGCAGTATTTT.

Notes on this clonotype: Germline and junction disagree at one end, which may indicate a read error. The chain carries TRBV29-1 and TRBJ2-7, with D unclear. Germline assignment: CDR1 SQVTM and CDR2 ANQGSEA. CDR3 length: 12 residues. The CDR3 DNA sequence: TGCAGCGTTGACACAGTCTCCCACGAGCAGTACTTC. It specifies CSVDTVSHEQYF.

This clonotype has ten or more counts. V is TRBV20-1 and J is TRBJ2-5; 7 nucleotides line up with TRBD1. The CDR3 has 13 amino acids. From germline, CDR1 is DFQATT and CDR2 SNEGSKA (reference sequence). Unmatched junction bases numbered 6, after V lost 3 bases and J lost 5 bases. The CDR3 DNA reads TGCAGTGCTAGGTTACAGGGGTCTGAGACCCAGTACTTC. Translated, it gives CSARLQGSETQYF.

In this sample, this clonotype turned up once. The V gene is TRBV6-1, the J gene TRBJ1-1; D is possibly TRBD1 (5 bases). Germline-derived CDR1 and CDR2 are MNHNS and SASEGT. The ends were cut back, 2 bases at V and 8 bases at J, with 12 bases in the middle. The CDR3 runs 13 residues. This CDR3 is CASSELVPGEAFF. The CDR3 nucleotides read TGTGCCAGCAGTGAACTGGTGCCAGGGGAAGCTTTCTTT.

This clonotype has only a few counts. The chain recombines TRBV12-5 with TRBJ2-7; 11 nucleotides line up with TRBD1. V shed 7 bases and J 3 bases; nucleotides not matched to a gene: 5. This CDR3 contains 14 residues. CDR1 LGHNT and CDR2 FRNRAP come from the germline V gene. CDR3 coding DNA: TGTGCTAGTGCCCGGACAGGGGGCTTCTACGAGCAGTACTTC. Its translation: CASARTGGFYEQYF.

This clonotype showed up many times. J is TRBJ2-7 and V is TRBV4-3; 7 bases align to TRBD1. The CDR3 runs to 15 residues. Germline V lookup: CDR1 LGHNA, CDR2 YSLEER. V lost 1 base, J lost 0 bases, and 3 bases stayed unmatched. The CDR3 nucleotides are TGCGCCAGCAGCCAAGGGGACAGCGGCTCCTACGAGCAGTACTTC. It yields the protein CASSQGDSGSYEQYF.

The V call is TRBV20-1, the J call TRBJ2-6; D ambiguous. Germline CDR1 DFQATT, CDR2 SNEGSKA (reference sequence). The CDR3 covers 15 residues. V gave up 3 bases and J gave up 0 bases, with 9 bases separating them. This CDR3 is CSARARSSGANVLTF. DNA for the CDR3: TGCAGTGCTAGGGCAAGAAGCTCTGGGGCCAACGTCCTGACTTTC.

This clonotype was found a few times. The chain combines TRBV15 with TRBJ2-5; D is ambiguous. Per the germline V gene, CDR1 is LNHNV and CDR2 is YYDKDF (reference sequence). The CDR3 consists of 14 residues. Trimming took 0 bases from V and 1 from J, leaving 6 bases between them. CDR3 loop: CATSRDGTQETQYF. For the CDR3, the DNA is TGTGCCACCAGCAGAGATGGTACCCAAGAGACCCAGTACTTC.

Regarding this clonotype: Sequence at one end of the junction differs from germline and may be a read error. For the CDR3, the DNA is TGCGCCGGCAGCCAGGAGACAGGGGGCACGAATTCACCCTTCCACTTT. This sequence encodes CAGSQETGGTNSPFHF. This chain links TRBV4-1 with TRBJ1-6; 10 nucleotides align to TRBD1. Germline assignment: CDR1 MGHRA and CDR2 YSYEKL. The CDR3 sequence is 16 residues long.

V is TRBV7-3 and J is TRBJ2-1, with TRBD1 matching over 7 bases. J gave up 9 bases and V 3 bases, and 8 bases lay outside the gene matches. The CDR3 spans 14 residues. CDR1 and CDR2 from the germline V gene are SGHTA and FQGTGA. CDR3 coding DNA: TGTGCCAGCAGCTTGACAGGGTTTTCTGGTGAGCAGTTCTTC. Translated: CASSLTGFSGEQFF. Looking up the rest from reference TRBV7-3 and TRBJ2-1 gives the full variable domain: GAGVSQTPSNKVTEKGKYVELRCDPISGHTALYWYRQSLGQGPEFLIYFQGTGAADDSGLPNDRFFAVRPEGSVSTLKIQRTERGDSAVYLCASSLTGFSGEQFFGPGTRLTVL.

This clonotype appeared once. The genes are TRBV15 and TRBJ1-4; weak D call: TRBD1 (5 bases). The CDR3 length is 12 residues. V was clipped by 6 bases and J by 7 bases, with 9 bases between them. From germline, CDR1 is LNHNV and CDR2 YYDKDF (reference sequence). CDR3 sequence: CATSDQGEKLFF. The CDR3 bases are TGTGCCACCAGTGACCAGGGTGAAAAACTGTTTTTT. Full variable domain (missing parts from reference TRBV15 and TRBJ1-4): DAMVIQNPRYQVTQFGKPVTLSCSQTLNHNVMYWYQQKSSQAPKLLFHYYDKDFNNEADTPDNFQSRRPNTSFCFLDIRSPGLGDTAMYLCATSDQGEKLFFGSGTQLSVL.

This clonotype was recorded at least ten times. The chain recombines TRBV12-3 or TRBV12-4 with TRBJ1-2; D call uncertain. V gave up 3 bases and J gave up 2 bases, with 4 bases separating them. CDR3 size: 12 residues. The CDR3 here is CASSLGNYGYTF. CDR3 DNA sequence: TGTGCCAGCAGTTTGGGGAACTATGGCTACACCTTC.